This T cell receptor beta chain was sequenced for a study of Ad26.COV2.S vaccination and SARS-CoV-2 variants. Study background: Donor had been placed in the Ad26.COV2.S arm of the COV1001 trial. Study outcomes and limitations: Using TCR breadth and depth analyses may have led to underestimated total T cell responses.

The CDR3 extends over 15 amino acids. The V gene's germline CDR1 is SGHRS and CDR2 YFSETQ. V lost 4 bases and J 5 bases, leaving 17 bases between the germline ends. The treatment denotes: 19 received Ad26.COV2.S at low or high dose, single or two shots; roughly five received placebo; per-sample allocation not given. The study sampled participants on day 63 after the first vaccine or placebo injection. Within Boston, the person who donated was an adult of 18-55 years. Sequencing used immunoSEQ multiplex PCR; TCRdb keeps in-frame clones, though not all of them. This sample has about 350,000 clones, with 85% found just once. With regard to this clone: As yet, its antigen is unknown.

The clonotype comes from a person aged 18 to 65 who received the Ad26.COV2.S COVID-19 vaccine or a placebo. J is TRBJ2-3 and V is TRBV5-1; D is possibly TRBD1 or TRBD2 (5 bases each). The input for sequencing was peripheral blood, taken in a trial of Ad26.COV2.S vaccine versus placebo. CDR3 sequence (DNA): TGCGCCAGCAGCCAGGGAGACCCTGGCGTAGATACGCAGTATTTT. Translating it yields CASSQGDPGVDTQYF. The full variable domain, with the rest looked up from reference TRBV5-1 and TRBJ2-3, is KAGVTQTPRYLIKTRGQQVTLSCSPISGHRSVSWYQQTPGQGLQFLFEYFSETQRNKGNFPGRFSGRQFSNSRSEMNVSTLELGDSALYLCASSQGDPGVDTQYFGPGTRLTVL.